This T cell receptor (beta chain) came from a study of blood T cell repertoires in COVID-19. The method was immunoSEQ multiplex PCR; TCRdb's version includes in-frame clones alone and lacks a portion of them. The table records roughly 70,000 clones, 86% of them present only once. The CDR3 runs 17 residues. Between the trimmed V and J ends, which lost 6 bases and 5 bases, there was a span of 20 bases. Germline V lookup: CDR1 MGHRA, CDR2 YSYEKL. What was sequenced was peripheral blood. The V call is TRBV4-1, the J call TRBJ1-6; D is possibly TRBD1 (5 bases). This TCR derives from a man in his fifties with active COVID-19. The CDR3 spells CASRGPRRGGDNSPLHF. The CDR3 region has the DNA TGCGCCAGCAGAGGCCCACGACGTGGGGGGGATAATTCACCCCTCCACTTT.